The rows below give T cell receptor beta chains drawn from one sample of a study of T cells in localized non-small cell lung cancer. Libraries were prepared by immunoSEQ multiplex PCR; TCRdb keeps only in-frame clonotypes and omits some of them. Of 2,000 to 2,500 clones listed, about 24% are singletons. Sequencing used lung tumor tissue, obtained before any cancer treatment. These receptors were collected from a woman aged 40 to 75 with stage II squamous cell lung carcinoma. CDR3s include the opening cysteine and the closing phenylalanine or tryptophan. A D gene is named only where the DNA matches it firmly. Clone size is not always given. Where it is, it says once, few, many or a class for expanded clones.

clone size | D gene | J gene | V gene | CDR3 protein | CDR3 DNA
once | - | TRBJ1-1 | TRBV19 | CASSTDGTATEAFF | TGTGCCAGTAGTACCGACGGGACCGCCACTGAAGCTTTCTTT
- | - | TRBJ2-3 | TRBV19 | CASSRGWEKSPDTQYF | TGTGCCAGTAGTAGGGGTTGGGAGAAGTCCCCAGATACGCAGTATTTT
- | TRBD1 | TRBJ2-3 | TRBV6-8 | CAISFRQGAEDTQYF | TGTGCCATCAGCTTTCGACAGGGGGCTGAAGATACGCAGTATTTT
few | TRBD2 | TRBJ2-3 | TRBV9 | CASSALGLANLDTQYF | TGTGCCAGCAGCGCCTTGGGACTAGCCAATCTGGATACGCAGTATTTT
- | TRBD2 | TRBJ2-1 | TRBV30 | CALTSGNYNEQFF | TGTGCCTTAACTAGCGGGAACTACAATGAGCAGTTCTTC
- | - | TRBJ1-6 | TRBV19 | CASSILGEDRSPLHF | TGTGCCAGTAGTATACTAGGGGAGGATCGTTCACCCCTCCACTTT
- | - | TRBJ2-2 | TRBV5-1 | CASSTGQRNTGELFF | TGCGCCAGCAGCACCGGACAGAGGAACACCGGGGAGCTGTTTTTT
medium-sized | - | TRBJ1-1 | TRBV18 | CASSPRLGVGNTEAFF | TGTGCCAGCTCACCACGCCTAGGGGTAGGTAACACTGAAGCTTTCTTT
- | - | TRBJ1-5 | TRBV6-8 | CASSYTGHAVDQPQHF | TGTGCCAGCAGTTACACGGGGCATGCCGTCGATCAGCCCCAGCATTTT
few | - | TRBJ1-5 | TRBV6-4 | CASSTTDSNQPQHF | TGTGCCAGCAGTACTACCGATAGCAATCAGCCCCAGCATTTT
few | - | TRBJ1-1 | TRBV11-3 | CASTQGPGISEAFF | TGTGCCAGCACCCAAGGGCCTGGGATCTCTGAAGCTTTCTTT
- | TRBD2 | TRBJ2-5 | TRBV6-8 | CASSGTSGSGETQYF | TGTGCCAGCAGTGGGACTAGCGGGAGCGGAGAGACCCAGTACTTC
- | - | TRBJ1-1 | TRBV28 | CASSPPGLPNTEAFF | TGTGCCAGCAGTCCGCCGGGACTCCCTAACACTGAAGCTTTCTTT
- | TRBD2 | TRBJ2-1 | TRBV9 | CASSEWLAGEAELF | TGTGCCAGCAGTGAGTGGCTAGCGGGGGAGGCCGAGCTCTTC
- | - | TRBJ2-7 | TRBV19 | CASSRESEQYF | TGTGCCAGTAGCAGGGAATCAGAGCAGTACTTC
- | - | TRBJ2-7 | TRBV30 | CAWTGSAYEQYF | TGTGCCTGGACAGGGTCGGCCTACGAGCAGTACTTC
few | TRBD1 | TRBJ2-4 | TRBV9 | CASTGVAKNIQYF | TGTGCCAGTACAGGGGTAGCCAAAAACATTCAGTACTTC
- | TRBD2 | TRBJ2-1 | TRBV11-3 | CASSLGSGGYNEQFF | TGTGCCAGCAGCTTAGGCAGCGGGGGATACAATGAGCAGTTCTTC
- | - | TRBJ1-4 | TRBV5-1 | CASSETAGPREKLFF | TGCGCCAGCAGCGAGACAGCGGGTCCGCGGGAAAAACTGTTTTTT
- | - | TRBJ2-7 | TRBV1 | CASSQVADYSYEQYF | TGCGCCAGCAGCCAAGTCGCCGACTACTCCTACGAGCAGTACTTC
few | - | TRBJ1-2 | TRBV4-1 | CASSQEQAHRGYTF | TGCGCCAGCAGCCAAGAGCAGGCCCATCGGGGCTACACCTTC
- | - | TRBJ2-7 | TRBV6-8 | CASSATRVDEQYF | TGTGCCAGCAGTGCAACACGGGTGGACGAGCAGTACTTC
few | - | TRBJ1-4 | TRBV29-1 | CSVAQGEEKLFF | TGCAGCGTTGCCCAGGGAGAAGAAAAACTGTTTTTT
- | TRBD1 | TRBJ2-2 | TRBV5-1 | CASSLPGGSGELFF | TGCGCCAGCAGCTTGCCAGGGGGCTCCGGGGAGCTGTTTTTT
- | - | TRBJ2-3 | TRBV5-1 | CASTEGTRGIGTDTQYF | TGCGCCAGCACCGAGGGGACAAGGGGAATTGGCACAGATACGCAGTATTTT
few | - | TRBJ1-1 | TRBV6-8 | CAISGGSLNTEAFF | TGTGCCATCAGTGGGGGATCCCTGAACACTGAAGCTTTCTTT
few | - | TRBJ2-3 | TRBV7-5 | CASSLTAGGGGGTDTQYF | TGTGCCAGCAGCTTAACTGCGGGAGGAGGTGGGGGCACAGATACGCAGTATTTT
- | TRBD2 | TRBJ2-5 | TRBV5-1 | CASSSNVGSGGETQYF | TGCGCCAGCAGCTCCAACGTAGGTAGCGGGGGAGAGACCCAGTACTTC
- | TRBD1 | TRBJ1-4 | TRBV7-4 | CASQPQQGEKLFF | TGTGCCAGCCAGCCCCAACAGGGGGAAAAACTGTTTTTT
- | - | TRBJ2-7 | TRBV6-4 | CASSDGAEQYF | TGTGCCAGCAGTGACGGGGCCGAGCAGTACTTC
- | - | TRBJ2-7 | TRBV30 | CAWASPGSSEQYF | TGTGCCTGGGCCAGTCCCGGGAGCAGCGAGCAGTACTTC
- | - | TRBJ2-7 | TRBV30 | CAWSLQVYEQYF | TGTGCCTGGAGTCTACAGGTTTACGAGCAGTACTTC
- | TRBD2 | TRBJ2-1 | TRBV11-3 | CASSSLAGGYNEQFF | TGTGCCAGCAGCTCCCTAGCGGGAGGCTACAATGAGCAGTTCTTC
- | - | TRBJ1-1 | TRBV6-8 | CASSGPGRVNTEAFF | TGTGCCAGCAGTGGGCCGGGACGGGTGAACACTGAAGCTTTCTTT
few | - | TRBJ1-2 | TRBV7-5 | CASTQGQGVYGYTF | TGTGCCAGCACCCAGGGACAGGGGGTCTATGGCTACACCTTC
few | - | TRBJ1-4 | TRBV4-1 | CASSQVPRRGTANEKLFF | TGCGCCAGCAGCCAAGTACCCAGGAGGGGGACGGCTAATGAAAAACTGTTTTTT
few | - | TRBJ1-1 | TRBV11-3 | CASSSPADSSVNTEAFF | TGTGCCAGCAGCTCTCCCGCGGACAGCTCGGTGAACACTGAAGCTTTCTTT
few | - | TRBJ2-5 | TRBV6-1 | CASSEARRGETQYF | TGTGCCAGCAGTGAAGCGCGTAGGGGAGAGACCCAGTACTTC
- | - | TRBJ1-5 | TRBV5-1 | CASSLAGAGNQPQHF | TGCGCCAGCAGCTTGGCTGGGGCTGGCAATCAGCCCCAGCATTTT
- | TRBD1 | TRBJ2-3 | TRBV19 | CASNRDSFTDTQYF | TGTGCCAGTAACCGGGACAGCTTCACAGATACGCAGTATTTT
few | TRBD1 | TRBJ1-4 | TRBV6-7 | CASSSLGGQGEEATNEKLFF | TGTGCCAGCAGTTCACTCGGCGGACAGGGGGAGGAGGCAACTAATGAAAAACTGTTTTTT
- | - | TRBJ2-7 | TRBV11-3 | CASSPGPGTSEQYF | TGTGCCAGCAGCCCGGGGCCGGGAACAAGCGAGCAGTACTTC
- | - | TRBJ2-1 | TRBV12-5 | CASGLRKGSSLYNEQFF | TGTGCTAGTGGCCTTAGAAAGGGGTCCTCCCTCTACAATGAGCAGTTCTTC
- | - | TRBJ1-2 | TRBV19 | CASSSYIGGYTF | TGTGCCAGTAGTAGCTATATCGGTGGCTACACCTTC
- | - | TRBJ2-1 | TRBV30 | CAWSVVGGVGNEQFF | TGTGCCTGGAGTGTAGTGGGAGGCGTAGGAAATGAGCAGTTCTTC
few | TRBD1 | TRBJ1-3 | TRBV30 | CAAEFEGANTIYF | TGTGCTGCGGAATTTGAGGGGGCAAACACCATATATTTT
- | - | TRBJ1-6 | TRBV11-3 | CASSLGGLGSPLHF | TGTGCCAGCAGCTTAGGTGGCCTCGGGTCACCCCTCCACTTT
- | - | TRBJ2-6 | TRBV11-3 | CASSLGEGSGANVLTF | TGTGCCAGCAGCTTAGGAGAGGGGTCTGGGGCCAACGTCCTGACTTTC
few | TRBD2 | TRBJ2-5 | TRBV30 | CAWSVASGMIETQYF | TGTGCCTGGAGTGTGGCTAGCGGGATGATTGAGACCCAGTACTTC
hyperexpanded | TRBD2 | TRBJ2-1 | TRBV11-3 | CASSLGNLAGGSNEQFF | TGTGCCAGCAGCTTAGGGAACCTAGCGGGAGGATCCAATGAGCAGTTCTTC
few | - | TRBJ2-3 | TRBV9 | CASSPRRRGDTQYF | TGTGCCAGCAGCCCCCGGAGGAGGGGTGATACGCAGTATTTT
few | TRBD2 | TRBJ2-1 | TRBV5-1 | CASSLSSGDNEQFF | TGCGCCAGCAGCTTGTCTAGCGGGGACAATGAGCAGTTCTTC
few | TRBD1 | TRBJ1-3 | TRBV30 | CAWSWEGQGSSGNTIYF | TGTGCCTGGAGCTGGGAGGGACAGGGAAGCTCTGGAAACACCATATATTTT
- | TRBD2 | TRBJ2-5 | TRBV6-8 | CASSWTSGRKGYQETQYF | TGTGCCAGCAGTTGGACTAGCGGGAGGAAAGGGTACCAAGAGACCCAGTACTTC
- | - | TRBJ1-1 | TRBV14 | CASSQNRVSGTEAFF | TGTGCCAGCAGCCAAAACAGGGTATCCGGCACTGAAGCTTTCTTT
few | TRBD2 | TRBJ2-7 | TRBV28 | CASSRGLAGVPYEQYF | TGTGCCAGCAGCCGCGGACTAGCGGGAGTACCTTACGAGCAGTACTTC
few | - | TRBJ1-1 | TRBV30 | CAWSQVNTEAFF | TGTGCCTGGTCACAGGTGAACACTGAAGCTTTCTTT